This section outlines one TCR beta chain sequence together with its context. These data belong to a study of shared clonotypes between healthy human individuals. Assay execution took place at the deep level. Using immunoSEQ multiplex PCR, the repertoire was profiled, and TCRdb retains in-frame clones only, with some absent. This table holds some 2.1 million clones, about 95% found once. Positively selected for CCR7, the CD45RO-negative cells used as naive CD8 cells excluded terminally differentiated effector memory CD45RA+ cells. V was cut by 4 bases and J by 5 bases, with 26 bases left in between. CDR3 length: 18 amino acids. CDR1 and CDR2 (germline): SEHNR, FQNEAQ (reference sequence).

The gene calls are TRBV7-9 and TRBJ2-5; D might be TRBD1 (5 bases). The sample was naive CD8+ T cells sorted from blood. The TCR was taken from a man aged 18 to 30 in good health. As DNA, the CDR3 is TGTGCCAGCAGCTCCGCCCCCGAACAGAAGGGGATTTTGGAGACCCAGTACTTC. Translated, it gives CASSSAPEQKGILETQYF. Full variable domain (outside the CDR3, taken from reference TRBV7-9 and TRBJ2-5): DTGVSQNPRHKITKRGQNVTFRCDPISEHNRLYWYRQTLGQGPEFLTYFQNEAQLEKSRLLSDRFSAERPKGSFSTLEIQRTEQGDSAMYLCASSSAPEQKGILETQYFGPGTRLLVL.